The 21 T cell receptor beta chains below were found in one sample sequenced in a study of blood T cell repertoires in COVID-19. The data were produced by immunoSEQ multiplex PCR, yet TCRdb's version contains in-frame clones alone and is incomplete. The sample holds approximately 34,000 clones, 81% seen once. Sequenced: peripheral blood. These receptors were taken from a man in his 70s with COVID-19, enrolled during active disease.

The genes are TRBV9 and TRBJ2-3; the D gene is possibly TRBD2 (6 bases). V dropped 3 bases and J dropped 5 bases, with 19 bases sitting between them. Germline values: CDR1 SGDLS, CDR2 YYNGEE. The CDR3 has 16 amino acids. The CDR3 spells CASSALVSGHQDTQYF. In nucleotides, the CDR3 is TGTGCCAGCAGCGCCCTCGTGAGCGGGCACCAAGATACGCAGTATTTT.

V usage is TRBV10-3 and J usage is TRBJ2-2; TRBD2 agrees at 10 bases. V lost 0 bases to trimming and J lost 7 bases; unmatched junction nucleotides: 5. The CDR3 spans 16 residues. Germline V CDR1 and CDR2: ENHRY, SYGVKD. The CDR3 bases are TGTGCCATCAGTGAGTCGGCTAGCGGGAGATTCGGGGAGCTGTTTTTT. This encodes CAISESASGRFGELFF.

The chain couples TRBV24-1 to TRBJ2-1; 10 bases align to TRBD2. The CDR3 contains 16 residues. The V gene end was trimmed by 3 bases and the J gene end by 9 bases; junction bases not matched to a gene: 10. Per the germline V gene, CDR1 is KGHDR and CDR2 is SFDVKD. DNA for the CDR3: TGTGCCACCAGTGATACTCGTAGCGGGGGGTGGGGTGAGCAGTTCTTC. Translating gives CATSDTRSGGWGEQFF.

This chain joins TRBV28 and TRBJ2-3; tentatively, D is TRBD1 (5 bases). The CDR3 extends over 13 amino acids. Germline V CDR1 and CDR2: MDHEN, SYDVKM. V was trimmed by 8 bases and J by 3 bases, leaving 12 bases between them. The DNA of the CDR3 is TGTGCCAGCCTTCCCGCAGGGACAGATACGCAGTATTTT. This gives the protein CASLPAGTDTQYF.

The chain uses TRBV19 and TRBJ1-2; D not certain. V was cut by 3 bases and J by 0 bases, with 11 bases left in between. The germline V gene encodes CDR1 LNHDA and CDR2 SQIVND (reference sequence). This CDR3 is 15 amino acids long. CDR3 nucleotides: TGTGCCAGTAGTATCCGCCAGGCTACTAACTATGGCTACACCTTC. Its translation is CASSIRQATNYGYTF.

The V and J genes are TRBV4-1 and TRBJ2-7; a weak D match, TRBD1 (6 bases). Per the germline V gene, CDR1 is MGHRA and CDR2 is YSYEKL. This CDR3 spans 18 amino acids. V lost 4 bases and J lost 1, with 23 bases in between. CDR3 coding DNA: TGCGCCAGCAGCCCCTCTCCGTGGTCCAGGGGATTATCCTACGAGCAGTACTTC. Its translation: CASSPSPWSRGLSYEQYF.

This chain joins TRBV2 and TRBJ2-4, with D perhaps matching TRBD1 (6 bases). The ends were cut back, 2 bases at V and 6 bases at J, with 14 bases in the middle. The CDR3 is 15 residues long. Germline loops: CDR1 SNHLY, CDR2 FYNNEI. CDR3 region: CASSERNRVLNIQYF. CDR3 nucleotide sequence: TGTGCCAGCAGTGAACGAAACAGGGTTTTAAACATTCAGTACTTC. Using reference TRBV2 and TRBJ2-4 for the parts outside the CDR3, the full variable domain is EPEVTQTPSHQVTQMGQEVILRCVPISNHLYFYWYRQILGQKVEFLVSFYNNEISEKSEIFDDQFSVERPDGSNFTLKIRSTKLEDSAMYFCASSERNRVLNIQYFGAGTRLSVL.

The rearrangement links TRBV4-3 to TRBJ2-2; a weak D match, TRBD2 (6 bases). This CDR3 has 15 amino acids. Trimming shortened V by 2 bases and J by 2 bases, and 9 bases separated the two germline ends. Germline lookup yields CDR1 LGHNA and CDR2 YSLEER. The CDR3: CASSQRLDNTGELFF. CDR3 sequence (DNA): TGCGCCAGCAGCCAAAGACTAGATAACACCGGGGAGCTGTTTTTT.

The chain has TRBV6-6 and TRBJ1-1, with D tentatively TRBD1 (5 bases). Trimming removed 7 bases at V and 3 bases at J, with 21 bases between. The CDR3 contains 16 residues. Per the germline V gene, CDR1 is MNHNY and CDR2 is SVGAGI (reference sequence). The CDR3 reads CASTDLRRQGDTEAFF. CDR3 DNA sequence: TGTGCCAGCACCGACCTCCGGCGGCAAGGGGACACTGAAGCTTTCTTT.

The genes are TRBV19 and TRBJ1-5; maybe TRBD1 (5 bases). Per the germline V gene, CDR1 is LNHDA and CDR2 is SQIVND (reference sequence). Trimming shortened V by 5 bases and J by 0 bases, and 17 bases separated the two germline ends. The CDR3 runs 17 residues. The CDR3 is CASSPLDQGSSNQPQHF. CDR3 DNA sequence: TGTGCCAGTAGTCCGTTAGACCAGGGCAGTAGCAATCAGCCCCAGCATTTT.

This chain connects TRBV5-6 to TRBJ1-1; perhaps TRBD1 as D (5 bases). Per the germline V gene, CDR1 is SGHDT and CDR2 is YYEEEE. The ends were cut back, 0 bases at V and 7 bases at J, with 16 bases in the middle. The CDR3 covers 15 residues. The CDR3 loop is CASSLGPTVIVEAFF. As DNA, the CDR3 is TGTGCCAGCAGCTTGGGCCCGACAGTTATTGTTGAAGCTTTCTTT.

This sequence joins TRBV9 and TRBJ1-3; 7 bases are shared with TRBD1. Germline V gene data show CDR1 as SGDLS and CDR2 as YYNGEE. Trimming cost V 4 bases and J 0 bases; bases outside gene matches: 7. This CDR3 comprises 16 residues. CDR3 coding DNA: TGTGCCAGCAGCACGGGACAGCTGACCTCTGGAAACACCATATATTTT. This codes for CASSTGQLTSGNTIYF. The entire variable domain, with the rest obtained from reference TRBV9 and TRBJ1-3, is as follows: DSGVTQTPKHLITATGQRVTLRCSPRSGDLSVYWYQQSLDQGLQFLIQYYNGEERAKGNILERFSAQQFPDLHSELNLSSLELGDSALYFCASSTGQLTSGNTIYFGEGSWLTVV.

This chain uses TRBV28 with TRBJ2-7; 8 bases line up with TRBD2. Losses at the gene ends were 5 bases for V and 6 bases for J; bases not matched to a gene: 12. The germline gives CDR1 MDHEN, CDR2 SYDVKM. The CDR3 spans 15 residues. The CDR3 DNA reads as TGTGCCAGCAGTCCCTCGGGAGGGTGGGTGGTCGAGCAGTACTTC. It is translated as CASSPSGGWVVEQYF.

This chain uses TRBV24-1 with TRBJ1-4; 9 bases are a match to TRBD1. The trim removed 3 bases at V and 8 bases at J, leaving 12 bases unmatched. Germline assignment: CDR1 KGHDR and CDR2 SFDVKD. The CDR3 totals 17 residues. The chain's CDR3 is CATSDDTGQGLGEKLFF. DNA of the CDR3: TGTGCCACCAGTGATGATACGGGACAGGGACTAGGGGAAAAACTGTTTTTT.

CDR3 nucleotides: TGCGCCAGCAGCCAAGTGTCGTATACATCTGATACCTACGAGCAGTACTTC. Translation: CASSQVSYTSDTYEQYF. The chain couples TRBV4-1 to TRBJ2-7, with D hard to call. Germline loops: CDR1 MGHRA, CDR2 YSYEKL. The length of the CDR3 is 17 residues. V lost 1 base and J lost 2, with 18 bases in between.

The chain couples TRBV2 to TRBJ1-1; 9 bases agree with TRBD1. The CDR3 is made up of 13 amino acids. Trimming took 6 bases from V and 5 from J; bases not matched to a gene: 4. Germline-derived CDR1 and CDR2 are SNHLY and FYNNEI. CDR3: CASSAGTGTEAFF. The CDR3 region has the DNA TGTGCCAGCAGCGCCGGGACAGGGACTGAAGCTTTCTTT.

CDR3 coding DNA: TGTGCAAGTCGCTTAGACGCCCAGGGGTGTAATTCACCCCTCCACTTT. This codes for CASRLDAQGCNSPLHF. The chain joins TRBV12-2 to TRBJ1-6; the table names TRBD1, a call not compared with the DNA. TRBV12-2 is marked as a pseudogene. The CDR3 runs 16 residues.

This chain connects TRBV7-2 to TRBJ2-5, with D possibly being TRBD2 (5 bases). Germline loops: CDR1 SGHTA, CDR2 FQGNSA. The CDR3 contains 14 residues. V gave up 0 bases and J gave up 5 bases, with 10 bases separating them. The CDR3 region has the DNA TGTGCCAGCAGCTTAGCTGCGGGTAGGGAGACCCAGTACTTC. This codes for CASSLAAGRETQYF.

J is TRBJ1-5 and V is TRBV28; D unresolved. CDR3 length: 14 residues. Trimming cost V 5 bases and J 1 base, with 9 bases left between them. CDR1 and CDR2 from the germline V gene are MDHEN and SYDVKM. CDR3 sequence reads: CASSESGSNQPQHF. CDR3 nucleotides: TGTGCCAGCAGTGAAAGCGGGAGCAATCAGCCCCAGCATTTT.

This clone has more than one count but fewer than ten. The chain links TRBV6-2 or TRBV6-3 to TRBJ2-1; TRBD2 agrees at 9 bases. V gave up 0 bases and J gave up 1 base; unmatched junction bases: 7. Germline CDR1 MNHEY, CDR2 SVGEGT. The CDR3 consists of 18 residues. CDR3 DNA: TGTGCCAGCAGTTACTCGATTAGCGGGAGCCCTTCCTACAATGAGCAGTTCTTC. Its translation: CASSYSISGSPSYNEQFF.

V and J are TRBV7-9 and TRBJ1-2; maybe TRBD1 (6 bases). Germline CDR1 and CDR2: SEHNR and FQNEAQ (reference sequence). Trimming pared 2 bases from V and 5 bases from J, leaving 9 bases between. The CDR3 is 13 residues long. The CDR3 loop reads CASSLHTGYGYTF. The DNA of the CDR3 is TGTGCCAGCAGCTTACACACAGGGTATGGCTACACCTTC.